Shown below are 10 T cell receptor beta chains from a single sample sequenced in a study of OX40 agonist ivuxolimab in advanced cancers. The receptor library was made with the immunoSEQ multiplex PCR assay. The table was pulled from immuneACCESS by TCRdb, which kept in-frame rearrangements only. Such tables lose some clones; where checked, under half of the loss comes from unresolved V genes, and the rest has no known cause. This sample lists roughly 80,000 clones; 85% to 95% were detected once. The ten largest make up roughly 0.69% of the sample. The starting material was CD4+ or CD8+ T cells sorted from blood, obtained in a trial of the OX40 agonist ivuxolimab. These TCRs come from an adult with an advanced solid tumor such as melanoma, head and neck, liver or kidney cancer.

In its sample, this clone was seen a few times. The DNA of the CDR3 is TGTGCCAGCAGCCCCTACGGGGCGGCTAGCTCCTACAATGAGCAGTTCTTC. It specifies CASSPYGAASSYNEQFF. The genes are TRBV21-1 and TRBJ2-1. TRBV21-1 is described as a pseudogene. The CDR3 contains 17 residues.

The rearrangement links TRBV28 to TRBJ1-4; a possible D gene is TRBD1 (5 bases). CDR1 and CDR2 from the germline V gene are MDHEN and SYDVKM. V shed 1 base and J shed 8 bases, with 11 bases lying between them. The CDR3 totals 14 residues. In DNA form, the CDR3 reads TGTGCCAGCAGTTTATCAGGGAGTGGGGAAAAACTGTTTTTT. Its protein product is CASSLSGSGEKLFF.

V usage is TRBV11-3 and J usage is TRBJ2-3; no clear D. The CDR3 consists of 11 residues. Trimming shortened V by 4 bases and J by 7 bases, and 6 bases separated the two germline ends. Per germline, CDR1 SGHNT and CDR2 YENEEA. The CDR3 protein is CASSSRNTQYF. The CDR3 nucleotides are TGTGCCAGCAGCTCGAGGAATACGCAGTATTTT.

The chain links TRBV5-1 to TRBJ2-1; D not certain. CDR1 SGHRS and CDR2 YFSETQ come from the germline V gene. Trimming shortened V by 2 bases and J by 0 bases, and 15 bases separated the two germline ends. The CDR3 is 17 residues long. The CDR3 loop reads CASSFLGNIISYNEQFF. CDR3 in DNA: TGCGCCAGCAGCTTTTTGGGGAACATAATCTCCTACAATGAGCAGTTCTTC.

The V gene is TRBV27, the J gene TRBJ2-7; 8 nucleotides match TRBD1. V shed 1 base, J shed 4 bases, and the junction held 6 bases outside the gene matches. This CDR3 comprises 15 residues. The germline CDR1 and CDR2 sequences are MNHEY and SMNVEV (reference sequence). This CDR3 is CASSLLAGGRYEQYF. The CDR3 DNA reads TGTGCCAGCAGTTTATTGGCAGGGGGCCGGTACGAGCAGTACTTC.

The V call is TRBV19, the J call TRBJ2-1, with TRBD2 matching 9 bases. In germline, CDR1 is LNHDA, CDR2 SQIVND (reference sequence). Unmatched junction bases numbered 9, after V lost 5 bases and J lost 10 bases. The CDR3 sequence is 14 residues long. In DNA form, the CDR3 reads TGTGCCAGTAGTCAAGGGACTAGCTTTCGGGAGCAGTTCTTC. Its protein is CASSQGTSFREQFF.

The rearrangement uses TRBV28 and TRBJ2-7; D might be TRBD1 (6 bases). The V and J ends lost 5 bases and 7 bases respectively, with 21 bases between them. From germline, CDR1 is MDHEN and CDR2 SYDVKM. CDR3 length: 15 amino acids. For the CDR3, the DNA is TGTGCCAGCAGTACCTATACAGGGTTAGGTAATGAGCAGTACTTC. Translation: CASSTYTGLGNEQYF.

The chain links TRBV27 to TRBJ1-2; D unresolved. The V end lost 0 bases, the J end lost 3 bases, and 8 bases lay between the germline ends. Looked up from germline, CDR1 is MNHEY and CDR2 is SMNVEV (reference sequence). This CDR3 comprises 14 residues. CDR3 DNA sequence: TGTGCCAGCAGTTTATCGGCCGACCACTATGGCTACACCTTC. It encodes CASSLSADHYGYTF.

The chain recombines TRBV5-4 with TRBJ1-1; D possibly corresponds to TRBD1 (5 bases). V lost 0 bases to trimming and J lost 3 bases, with 9 bases between them. CDR3 length: 14 amino acids. Germline V CDR1 and CDR2: SGHNT, YYREEE (reference sequence). The CDR3 here is CASSLAVGDTEAFF. Written as DNA, the CDR3 is TGTGCCAGCAGCTTGGCAGTGGGGGACACTGAAGCTTTCTTT.

The J gene is TRBJ2-7, the V gene TRBV6-5; TRBD2 matches at 7 bases. Losses at the gene ends were 10 bases for V and 0 bases for J; bases not matched to a gene: 12. This CDR3 is built from 15 residues. The V gene's germline CDR1 is MNHEY and CDR2 SVGAGI. The CDR3 DNA reads TGTGCCACCCTGAGGGCTAGCGGTTACTCCTACGAGCAGTACTTC. Its protein is CATLRASGYSYEQYF.